The clone carrying this T cell receptor beta chain was observed a handful of times. Its specificity is not known. The sample originates from a study of OX40 agonist ivuxolimab in advanced cancers. Across the whole study: Cohort: roughly 79% men, mean age 60, aged roughly 23 to 90. Partial responses occurred in Three dose-escalation patients, one with hepatocellular carcinoma and two with cutaneous melanoma.

Trimming shortened V by 4 bases and J by 3 bases, and 12 bases separated the two germline ends. The CDR3 has 14 residues. CDR1 and CDR2 from the germline V gene are PRHDT and FYEKMQ (reference sequence). Study conclusions and caveats: Several nonresponders also turned out to have low normalized T-cell clonal expansion. Partial responders at 0.1-3.0 mg/kg showed near-lowest clonal expansion.

Data came from immunoSEQ multiplex PCR; TCRdb stores just in-frame clones and leaves some out. The table lists around 31,000 clones, 70% to 90% of them singletons. This material consisted of CD4+ or CD8+ T cells sorted from blood, taken in a trial of the OX40 agonist ivuxolimab. The rearrangement joins TRBV13 to TRBJ1-1, with a tentative D call TRBD1 (6 bases). The source is an adult with an advanced solid tumor such as melanoma, head and neck, liver or kidney cancer. CDR3 residues: CASSSGTGYTEAFF. DNA of the CDR3: TGTGCCAGCAGCTCGGGAACAGGGTACACTGAAGCTTTCTTT. The variable domain in full, with the rest retrieved from reference TRBV13 and TRBJ1-1, is AAGVIQSPRHLIKEKRETATLKCYPIPRHDTVYWYQQGPGQDPQFLISFYEKMQSDKGSIPDRFSAQQFSDYHSELNMSSLELGDSALYFCASSSGTGYTEAFFGQGTRLTVV.